Listed below are T cell receptor beta chains from one sample, sequenced in a study of siplizumab effects on memory and regulatory T cells. Clones were read by immunoSEQ multiplex PCR, and TCRdb kept only the in-frame ones, dropping some. The sample comprises under 110,000 clones, about 90% of which are singletons, and approximately 12% rests with the top ten. The sequenced material came from non-Treg CD4+ T cells sorted from blood. The receptor set was obtained from a human donor in good health. The CDR3 runs from the conserved cysteine through the conserved F or W. D genes are given only for firm matches. For some rows the clone size is stated as once, few or many, or as a class when expanded; others skip it.

clone size,J gene,D gene,V gene,CDR3 protein,CDR3 DNA
NA,TRBJ1-5,NA,TRBV6-6,CASSYTFYSNQPQHF,TGTGCCAGCAGTTACACTTTCTATAGCAATCAGCCCCAGCATTTT
NA,TRBJ1-2,NA,TRBV19,CASSPKEAPESYGYTF,TGTGCCAGTAGTCCAAAGGAGGCCCCTGAGTCTTATGGCTACACCTTC
NA,TRBJ1-5,NA,TRBV10-2,CASSESGQFKNQPQHF,TGCGCCAGCAGTGAGAGTGGACAGTTTAAGAATCAGCCCCAGCATTTT
NA,TRBJ2-1,NA,TRBV4-1,CASSYGTYNEQFF,TGCGCCAGCAGCTACGGGACCTACAATGAGCAGTTCTTC
NA,TRBJ1-2,NA,TRBV9,CASTSTVLDSGYTF,TGTGCCAGCACATCCACAGTCCTAGACTCCGGCTACACCTTC
NA,TRBJ2-7,TRBD1,TRBV7-9,CASSQSDRVTDYEQYF,TGTGCCAGCAGCCAGTCCGACAGGGTGACGGACTACGAGCAGTACTTC
NA,TRBJ2-6,NA,TRBV4-3,CASSQDRTSGANVLTF,TGCGCCAGCAGCCAAGATCGGACCTCTGGGGCCAACGTCCTGACTTTC
NA,TRBJ2-1,TRBD1,TRBV15,CATSTDRGSYNEQFF,TGTGCCACCAGCACAGACAGGGGCTCCTACAATGAGCAGTTCTTC
once,TRBJ2-3,NA,TRBV10-3,CASSGLGHTQYF,TGTGCCTCGTCCGGGCTAGGCCATACGCAGTATTTT
NA,TRBJ2-1,NA,TRBV18,CASSPPSGREQFF,TGTGCCAGCTCACCACCGTCGGGACGTGAGCAGTTCTTC
NA,TRBJ2-1,TRBD2,TRBV9,CASSPRGGLDEQFF,TGTGCCAGCAGCCCCCGGGGGGGTCTCGATGAGCAGTTCTTC
once,TRBJ1-5,NA,TRBV28,CASSPLEGVAYQPQHF,TGTGCCAGCAGTCCCTTGGAGGGGGTAGCCTATCAGCCCCAGCATTTT
NA,TRBJ1-1,NA,TRBV28,CASSAGPFGLAFF,TGTGCCAGCAGTGCGGGACCCTTTGGCCTAGCTTTCTTT
NA,TRBJ2-5,NA,TRBV18,CASSPPVPIFQETQYF,TGTGCCAGCTCACCACCGGTGCCGATTTTCCAAGAGACCCAGTACTTC
NA,TRBJ2-5,TRBD2,TRBV11-3,CASSSRLAGTQETQYF,TGTGCCAGCAGCTCTAGACTAGCGGGGACTCAAGAGACCCAGTACTTC
NA,TRBJ2-5,TRBD2,TRBV7-2,CASSSGTSGRTWYQETQYF,TGTGCCAGCAGCTCCGGGACTAGCGGGAGGACTTGGTACCAAGAGACCCAGTACTTC
NA,TRBJ1-1,NA,TRBV29-1,CSVVSGRGPEAFF,TGCAGCGTTGTTTCCGGCAGGGGCCCTGAAGCTTTCTTT
NA,TRBJ1-2,NA,TRBV19,CATRGLQGSSGYTF,TGTGCCACCCGGGGGTTGCAGGGATCTAGTGGCTACACCTTC
NA,TRBJ1-1,NA,TRBV30,CAWNPGTRETEAFF,TGTGCCTGGAACCCCGGGACTCGTGAGACTGAAGCTTTCTTT
once,TRBJ2-6,NA,TRBV11-2,CASSLNVWESSGANVLTF,TGTGCCAGCAGCTTAAACGTTTGGGAGAGCTCTGGGGCCAACGTCCTGACTTTC
few,TRBJ2-5,NA,TRBV29-1,CSSRGGETQYF,TGCAGCTCCCGCGGAGGGGAGACCCAGTACTTC
NA,TRBJ2-7,TRBD1,TRBV28,CASSPPDRAYEQYF,TGTGCCAGCAGTCCTCCGGACAGGGCTTACGAGCAGTACTTC
NA,TRBJ2-2,NA,TRBV5-1,CASSFGETGELFF,TGCGCCAGCAGCTTCGGGGAAACCGGGGAGCTGTTTTTT
NA,TRBJ2-4,TRBD2,TRBV7-3,CASSSGVAGGPSGNIQYF,TGTGCCAGCAGCTCCGGGGTGGCGGGAGGGCCTTCCGGAAACATTCAGTACTTC
once,TRBJ2-5,NA,TRBV5-5,CASSPAVEAGTQYF,TGTGCCAGCAGCCCAGCGGTAGAAGCCGGGACCCAGTACTTC
NA,TRBJ2-7,NA,TRBV6-1,CASSEVTPPRGREQYF,TGTGCCAGCAGTGAAGTAACGCCCCCACGGGGGCGCGAGCAGTACTTC